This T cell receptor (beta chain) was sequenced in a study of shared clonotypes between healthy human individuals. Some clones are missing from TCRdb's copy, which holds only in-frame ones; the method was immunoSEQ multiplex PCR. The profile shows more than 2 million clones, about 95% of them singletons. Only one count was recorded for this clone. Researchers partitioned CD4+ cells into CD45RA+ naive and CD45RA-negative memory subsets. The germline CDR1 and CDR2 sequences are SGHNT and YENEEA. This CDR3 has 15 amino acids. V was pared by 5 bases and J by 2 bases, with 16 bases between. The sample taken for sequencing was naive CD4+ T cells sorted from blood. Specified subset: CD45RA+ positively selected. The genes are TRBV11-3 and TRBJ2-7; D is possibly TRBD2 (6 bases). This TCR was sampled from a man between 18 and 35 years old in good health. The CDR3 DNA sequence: TGTGCCAGCAGCCCAGGCGGGGCAGGGCCCTACGAGCAGTACTTC. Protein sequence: CASSPGGAGPYEQYF.